These 25 T cell receptor beta chains were all obtained from the same sample, sequenced in a study of blood T cell repertoires in COVID-19. Assay used: immunoSEQ multiplex PCR; TCRdb lists only in-frame clones, some missing. The sample lists roughly 220,000 clones, approximately 80% occurring once. The sequenced sample consisted of PBMCs or T cells enriched from blood (not recorded which). Receptors originate from a man between 35 and 55 years old who had recovered from COVID-19.

The rearrangement joins TRBV11-2 to TRBJ2-1, with D possibly TRBD2 on 6 matching bases. V was cut by 3 bases and J by 10 bases, with 16 bases left in between. The germline V gene encodes CDR1 SGHAT and CDR2 FQNNGV. The CDR3 loop spans 14 amino acids. This chain's CDR3 is CASSFGSGEEEQFF. CDR3 in DNA: TGTGCCAGCAGCTTCGGATCGGGGGAGGAGGAGCAGTTCTTC.

The chain recombines TRBV24-1 with TRBJ1-2; maybe TRBD1 (6 bases). Trimming took 2 bases from V and 3 from J, leaving 9 bases between them. The CDR3 runs to 14 residues. Germline CDR1 and CDR2: KGHDR and SFDVKD. CDR3 loop: CATSDSTGHYGYTF. CDR3 in DNA: TGTGCCACCAGTGATTCGACAGGACACTATGGCTACACCTTC.

CDR3 bases: TGTGCCAGCAAGACAGATCAGGCGACAGATACGCAGTATTTT. It is translated as CASKTDQATDTQYF. The V gene is TRBV28, the J gene TRBJ2-3; a weak D match, TRBD1 (5 bases). Germline V gene sequence: CDR1 MDHEN, CDR2 SYDVKM. This CDR3 has 14 amino acids. V lost 7 bases, J lost 3 bases, and 14 bases lay in between.

The V gene is TRBV2, the J gene TRBJ1-1, with D tentatively TRBD1 (6 bases). Trimming stripped 3 bases from V and 6 bases from J, with 17 bases between. Germline V CDR1 and CDR2: SNHLY, FYNNEI. The CDR3 contains 15 residues. The CDR3 loop reads CASSEAGRGKPEAFF. The CDR3 coding sequence is TGTGCCAGCAGTGAGGCGGGCAGGGGAAAACCTGAAGCTTTCTTT.

This chain links TRBV7-6 with TRBJ2-1, with D tentatively TRBD1 (6 bases). V dropped 4 bases and J dropped 4 bases, with 14 bases sitting between them. Germline CDR1 SGHVS, CDR2 FNYEAQ. CDR3 length: 15 residues. The CDR3 loop reads CASSSTGMGYNEQFF. In nucleotides, the CDR3 is TGTGCCAGCAGCTCTACAGGGATGGGGTACAATGAGCAGTTCTTC. Supplemented by reference TRBV7-6 and TRBJ2-1, the full variable domain reads GAGVSQSPRYKVTKRGQDVALRCDPISGHVSLYWYRQALGQGPEFLTYFNYEAQQDKSGLPNDRFSAERPEGSISTLTIQRTEQRDSAMYRCASSSTGMGYNEQFFGPGTRLTVL.

This clone appeared many times. The chain joins TRBV28 to TRBJ1-6; TRBD1 matches 8 bases. Trimming removed 4 bases from V and 5 bases from J; junction bases left unmatched: 4. This CDR3 is 15 amino acids long. Per the germline V gene, CDR1 is MDHEN and CDR2 is SYDVKM. This chain's CDR3 is CASSSGQGHNSPLHF. The CDR3 DNA follows: TGTGCCAGCAGTTCCGGACAGGGTCATAATTCACCCCTCCACTTT.

Comments on this clone: Other DNA sequences in this specimen translate into the identical CDR3. The chain recombines TRBV27 with TRBJ2-5; possibly TRBD1 for D (6 bases). Germline assignment: CDR1 MNHEY and CDR2 SMNVEV (reference sequence). The CDR3 totals 12 residues. Trimming left V 3 bases short and J 4 bases short, with 6 bases between. CDR3 sequence (DNA): TGTGCCAGCAGTTTCAGGGGAGAGACCCAGTACTTC. Protein product: CASSFRGETQYF.

The V call is TRBV7-3, the J call TRBJ2-1; D may be TRBD2 (6 bases). The V end lost 5 bases, the J end lost 10 bases, and 15 bases lay between the germline ends. Germline assignment: CDR1 SGHTA and CDR2 FQGTGA. The CDR3 length is 13 residues. DNA for the CDR3: TGTGCCAGCAGCCCAAGGGCTAGCGTCGAGCAGTTCTTC. Translating it yields CASSPRASVEQFF.

The chain employs TRBV28 and TRBJ2-7; D unclear. The V gene lost 7 bases and the J gene lost 5 bases, with 18 bases spanning the gap. Germline V lookup: CDR1 MDHEN, CDR2 SYDVKM. The CDR3 is 14 amino acids. In DNA, the CDR3 is TGTGCCAGCACCCCTTTCCGGCCCGACAACGAGCAGTACTTC. Protein: CASTPFRPDNEQYF.

The genes are TRBV30 and TRBJ2-4; possibly TRBD2 for D (5 bases). The CDR3 extends over 12 amino acids. The ends were cut back, 0 bases at V and 8 bases at J, with 8 bases in the middle. Germline CDR1 GTSNPN, CDR2 SVGIG (reference sequence). Here the CDR3 reads CAWSVGSHIQYF. CDR3 sequence (DNA): TGTGCCTGGAGTGTTGGGAGCCACATTCAGTACTTC.

This clone was counted between two and nine times. This CDR3 reads CASGGAGTTDTQYF. CDR3 DNA: TGTGCCAGCGGGGGGGCGGGTACTACAGATACGCAGTATTTT. The chain couples TRBV6-5 to TRBJ2-3, with D perhaps TRBD2 (7 bases). Germline loops: CDR1 MNHEY, CDR2 SVGAGI. V was trimmed by 8 bases and J by 3 bases, leaving 15 bases between them. This CDR3 has 14 amino acids.

The chain recombines TRBV20-1 with TRBJ2-7, with TRBD2 as a possible D gene (6 bases). The CDR3 runs to 14 residues. From germline, CDR1 is DFQATT and CDR2 SNEGSKA (reference sequence). V was clipped by 3 bases and J by 4 bases, with 16 bases between them. CDR3 sequence (DNA): TGCAGTGCTAGTATCCGCGGGATGGCTTACGAGCAGTACTTC. Its protein is CSASIRGMAYEQYF.

The chain uses TRBV4-2 and TRBJ2-2; 7 nucleotides match TRBD2. Germline V gene data show CDR1 as LGHNA and CDR2 as YNFKEQ. J was trimmed by 2 bases and V by 4 bases; bases with no gene match: 7. The CDR3 spans 16 residues. The DNA for the CDR3 is TGTGCCAGCAGCCGCTACGGCGGGGGAAACACCGGGGAGCTGTTTTTT. Protein product: CASSRYGGGNTGELFF.

The V and J genes are TRBV20-1 and TRBJ1-1; D not resolved. Germline V lookup: CDR1 DFQATT, CDR2 SNEGSKA (reference sequence). Trimming shortened V by 6 bases and J by 11 bases, and 16 bases separated the two germline ends. The CDR3 spans 11 residues. CDR3 protein: CSAQRTSGAFF. The CDR3 DNA follows: TGCAGTGCCCAAAGGACTAGCGGTGCTTTCTTT.

The V and J genes are TRBV5-1 and TRBJ1-6, with 7 bases aligning to TRBD1. The junction had 9 bases not matched to a gene; V was cut back by 0 bases and J by 9 bases. Per germline, CDR1 SGHRS and CDR2 YFSETQ. The CDR3 consists of 16 residues. The CDR3 nucleotides are TGCGCCAGCAGCTTGGGGACAGGCGAGGAGGGTTCACCCCTCCACTTT. This codes for CASSLGTGEEGSPLHF.

This chain links TRBV7-2 with TRBJ2-7; D is unresolved. The CDR3 is 14 amino acids. Germline assignment: CDR1 SGHTA and CDR2 FQGNSA. With 1 base removed from V and 0 bases from J, the gap between germline ends came to 7 bases. The CDR3 protein is CASSLGTDSYEQYF. The CDR3 DNA is TGTGCCAGCAGCTTAGGAACAGACTCCTACGAGCAGTACTTC.

This clone was seen only a few times. The gene calls are TRBV29-1 and TRBJ1-2; D not resolved. The CDR3 loop spans 11 amino acids. Between the trimmed V and J ends, which lost 1 base and 4 bases, there was a span of 4 bases. The V gene's germline CDR1 is SQVTM and CDR2 ANQGSEA. The CDR3 sequence: CSVEVAYGYTF. CDR3 DNA: TGCAGCGTTGAAGTGGCCTATGGCTACACCTTC.

The CDR3 spells CASSQNPLGGNTEAFF. DNA for the CDR3: TGTGCCAGCTCACAAAACCCTCTAGGGGGGAACACTGAAGCTTTCTTT. The chain recombines TRBV18 with TRBJ1-1; D may be TRBD1 (6 bases). The CDR3 sequence is 16 residues long. The V end was cut by 4 bases, the J end by 1 base, with 16 bases between. Germline-derived CDR1 and CDR2 are KGHSH and LQKENI.

The V and J genes are TRBV5-1 and TRBJ2-7, with TRBD2 matching 11 bases. Losses at the gene ends were 1 base for V and 4 bases for J; bases not matched to a gene: 4. Germline V CDR1 and CDR2: SGHRS, YFSETQ. The CDR3 runs to 15 residues. The CDR3 DNA sequence: TGCGCCAGCAGCTTGACTAGCGGGAGCCAATACGAGCAGTACTTC. Translating gives CASSLTSGSQYEQYF.

This chain links TRBV25-1 with TRBJ2-7; the match to TRBD2 covers 11 bases. Germline CDR1 MGHDK, CDR2 SYGVNS. The J segment lost 4 bases and the V segment lost 3 bases, leaving 5 bases of the junction unmatched. The CDR3 is 15 residues long. The CDR3 coding sequence is TGTGCCAGCAGTGAGATTAGCGGGGGGGCTTACGAGCAGTACTTC. Residues: CASSEISGGAYEQYF.

The chain couples TRBV28 to TRBJ2-7, with 7 bases identical to TRBD1. Germline V gene sequence: CDR1 MDHEN, CDR2 SYDVKM. This CDR3 is built from 12 residues. With 7 bases clipped from V and 6 bases from J, the junction kept 6 bases outside the gene matches. The CDR3 loop reads CASTSGTAEQYF. The CDR3 bases are TGTGCCAGCACCTCGGGGACAGCCGAGCAGTACTTC.

This clone was found a few times. The rearrangement links TRBV4-1 to TRBJ1-2; 7 bases align to TRBD1. Germline loops: CDR1 MGHRA, CDR2 YSYEKL. The V segment lost 2 bases and the J segment 4 bases; nucleotides outside the gene matches: 7. The CDR3 loop spans 15 amino acids. CDR3 residues: CASSQKDRLLYGYTF. DNA for the CDR3: TGCGCCAGCAGCCAAAAGGACAGGCTTCTCTATGGCTACACCTTC.

The chain uses TRBV15 and TRBJ2-4; 7 bases align to TRBD1. Germline loops: CDR1 LNHNV, CDR2 YYDKDF (reference sequence). The trim removed 2 bases at V and 7 bases at J, leaving 8 bases unmatched. CDR3 length equals 15 residues. The CDR3, as DNA: TGTGCCACCAGCAGACGGGGACAGAACCTGAACATTCAGTACTTC. Protein: CATSRRGQNLNIQYF.

The V and J genes are TRBV5-1 and TRBJ2-2, with 7 nucleotides matching TRBD1. The germline CDR1 and CDR2 sequences are SGHRS and YFSETQ. The CDR3 covers 17 residues. J lost 3 bases, V lost 1 base, and 9 bases had no gene match. CDR3 region: CASSLTLQGSHTGELFF. DNA for the CDR3: TGCGCCAGCAGCTTGACCCTACAGGGGTCCCACACCGGGGAGCTGTTTTTT.

The genes are TRBV28 and TRBJ1-1, with TRBD1 matching over 7 bases. Germline loops: CDR1 MDHEN, CDR2 SYDVKM. The junction had 2 bases not matched to a gene; V was cut back by 4 bases and J by 0 bases. There are 14 residues in the CDR3. In nucleotides, the CDR3 is TGTGCCAGCAGTTCAGGGGGATTGAACACTGAAGCTTTCTTT. It is translated as CASSSGGLNTEAFF.